This T cell receptor (beta chain) emerged from a study of radiotherapy plus CTLA-4 blockade in lung cancer (dated by TCRdb to 2016 to 2018). Notes on the research overall: Among enrolled patients, roughly 18% had an objective response and 31% reached disease control.

In this study, focal radiation therapy paired with CTLA-4 blockade (ipilimumab) was tested in patients who had chemo-refractory metastatic non-small-cell lung cancer. Library construction relied on the immunoSEQ multiplex PCR assay. TCRdb took over this immuneACCESS table, retaining in-frame rearrangements with V and J assigned. Such tables are incomplete; in checked studies, under half of the missing clones stem from an unresolved V gene, and the remainder is unexplained. For this sample the table gives over 85,000 clones, of which roughly 80% were detected only once. The top ten clones comprise 20% to 30% of the sample. The germline V gene encodes CDR1 LNHDA and CDR2 SQIVND (reference sequence). Including cysteine and phenylalanine, the CDR3 has 14 amino acids. Of the read, only the CDR3 DNA is kept; its 42 bases are in frame from base 1. Between the V and J ends, shortened by 3 bases and 4 bases respectively, the junction contains 12 bases.

Note on this clone: No antigen is known for it. It has no much larger one-base neighbor in the sample; base qualities were not kept.

Beyond this particular receptor, the publication reports: The strongest predictors of response were reported to be early dynamic shifts in blood T cell clones along with a rise in serum interferon-beta following radiation. TCR clones derived from tumors expanded in peripheral blood after treatment with radiotherapy and ipilimumab.

The rearrangement joined TRBV19 to TRBJ1-2, with the D gene too uncertain to name. This receptor was taken from a human donor with non-small cell lung cancer that progressed on radiotherapy plus ipilimumab. This specimen was peripheral blood, taken from a patient treated with radiotherapy plus ipilimumab. This receptor carries the CDR3 CASSMYQVAYGYTF. The DNA sequence reads TGTGCCAGTAGTATGTATCAGGTGGCCTATGGCTACACCTTC.